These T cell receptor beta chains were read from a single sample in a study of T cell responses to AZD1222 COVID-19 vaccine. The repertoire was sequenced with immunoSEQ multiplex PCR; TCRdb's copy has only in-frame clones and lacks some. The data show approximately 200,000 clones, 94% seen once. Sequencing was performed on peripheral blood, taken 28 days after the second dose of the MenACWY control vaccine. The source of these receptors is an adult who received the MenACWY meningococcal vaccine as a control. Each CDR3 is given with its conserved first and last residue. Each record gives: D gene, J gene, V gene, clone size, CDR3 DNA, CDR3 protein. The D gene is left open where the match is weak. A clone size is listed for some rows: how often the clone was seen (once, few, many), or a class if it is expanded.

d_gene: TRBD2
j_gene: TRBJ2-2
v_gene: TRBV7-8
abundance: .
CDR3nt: TGTGCCAGCAGCTCGACACCCCTGGGACTAGCGGGGCCCGGGGAGCTGTTTTTT
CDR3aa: CASSSTPLGLAGPGELFF

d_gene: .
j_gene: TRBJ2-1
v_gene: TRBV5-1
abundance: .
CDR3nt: TGCGCCAGCAGCTTGGGGACCGGGACTTCGGCCCCCAATGAGCAGTTCTTC
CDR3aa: CASSLGTGTSAPNEQFF

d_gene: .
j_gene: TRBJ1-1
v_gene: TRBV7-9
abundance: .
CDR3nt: TGTGCCAGCAGCTTAGATAATAGGGAAGCTTTCTTT
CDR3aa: CASSLDNREAFF

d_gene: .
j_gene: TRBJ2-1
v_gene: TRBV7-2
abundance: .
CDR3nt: TGTGCCAGCACTAGCGCCTTACACAATGAGCAGTTCTTC
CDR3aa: CASTSALHNEQFF

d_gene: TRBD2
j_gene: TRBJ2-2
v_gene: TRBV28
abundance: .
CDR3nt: TGTGCCAGCAGTCCCGGGACTAGAGGGGCCGGGGAGCTGTTTTTT
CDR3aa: CASSPGTRGAGELFF

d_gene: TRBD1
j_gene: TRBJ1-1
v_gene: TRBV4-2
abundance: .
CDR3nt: TGTGCCAGCAGCCAACGGACAGGGACCAACACTGAAGCTTTCTTT
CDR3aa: CASSQRTGTNTEAFF

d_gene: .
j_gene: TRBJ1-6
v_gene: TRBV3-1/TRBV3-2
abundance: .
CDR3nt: TGTGCCAGCAGCCAAGGCGTGTGGCAGGCTGGAGGAAAGTATAATTCACCCCTCCACTTT
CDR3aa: CASSQGVWQAGGKYNSPLHF

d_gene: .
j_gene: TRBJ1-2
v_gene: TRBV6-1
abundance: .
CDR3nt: TGTGCCAGCAGTGAATTTCAGGGCTATGGCTACACCTTC
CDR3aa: CASSEFQGYGYTF

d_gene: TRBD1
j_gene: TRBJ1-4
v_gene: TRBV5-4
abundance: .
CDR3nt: TGTGCCAGCAGCTTTACAGGGGGTCCGCGAGAAAAACTGTTTTTT
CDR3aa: CASSFTGGPREKLFF

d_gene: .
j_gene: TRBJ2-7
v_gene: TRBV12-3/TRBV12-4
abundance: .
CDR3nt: TGTGCCAGCAGTTATGGACGGATTCGGGAGTACTTC
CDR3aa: CASSYGRIREYF

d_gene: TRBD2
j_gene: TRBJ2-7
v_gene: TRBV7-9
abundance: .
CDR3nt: TGTGCCAGCAGTCTGACGGGACTAGACCCCTACGAGCAGTACTTC
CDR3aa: CASSLTGLDPYEQYF

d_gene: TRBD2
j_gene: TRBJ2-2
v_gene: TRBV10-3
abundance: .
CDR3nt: TGTGCCATCAGTGGTGGACTAGCGGGACGCGGGGAGCTGTTTTTT
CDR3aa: CAISGGLAGRGELFF

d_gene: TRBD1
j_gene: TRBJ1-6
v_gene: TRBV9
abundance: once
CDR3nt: TGTGCCAGCAGCCGGACAGGGGATAATTCACCCCTCCACTTT
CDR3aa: CASSRTGDNSPLHF

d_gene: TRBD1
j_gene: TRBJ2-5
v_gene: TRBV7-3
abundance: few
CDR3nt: TGTGCCAGCAGCCGCGGACAGGGGAGGGACCAAGAGACCCAGTACTTC
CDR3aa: CASSRGQGRDQETQYF

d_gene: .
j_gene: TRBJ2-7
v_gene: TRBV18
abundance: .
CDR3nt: TGTGCCAGCTCCCCTGAGAGCTACGAGCAGTACTTC
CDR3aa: CASSPESYEQYF

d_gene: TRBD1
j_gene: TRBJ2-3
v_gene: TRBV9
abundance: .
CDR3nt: TGTGCCAGCAGCGTTTGGACAGGGCGTAGCACAGATACGCAGTATTTT
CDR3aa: CASSVWTGRSTDTQYF

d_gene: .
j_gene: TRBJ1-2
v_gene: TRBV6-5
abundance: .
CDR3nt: TGTGCCACGCCAGAACCGACACCTGCTAACTATGGCTACACCTTC
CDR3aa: CATPEPTPANYGYTF

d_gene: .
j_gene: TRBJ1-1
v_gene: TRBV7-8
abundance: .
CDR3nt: TGTGCCAGCAGCCCCTGGAACACTGAAGCTTTCTTT
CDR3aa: CASSPWNTEAFF

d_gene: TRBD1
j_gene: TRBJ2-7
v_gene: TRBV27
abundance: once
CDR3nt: TGTGCCAGCAGATCCGGGACAGGGGGTGACGAGCAGTACTTC
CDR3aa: CASRSGTGGDEQYF

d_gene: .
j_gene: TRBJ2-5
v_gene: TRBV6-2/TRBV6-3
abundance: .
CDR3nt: TGTGCCAGCAGTTACCCGGCGCAGGGGTCAAAGGAGACCCAGTACTTC
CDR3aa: CASSYPAQGSKETQYF

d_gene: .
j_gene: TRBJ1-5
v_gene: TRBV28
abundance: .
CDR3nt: TGTGCCAGCATTTCGGGGCGCAATCAGCCCCAGCATTTT
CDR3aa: CASISGRNQPQHF

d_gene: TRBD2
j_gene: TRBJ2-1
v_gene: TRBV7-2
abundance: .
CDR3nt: TGTGCCAGCAGCTTAGATCCGGGAGGGAAGTCCTACAATGAGCAGTTCTTC
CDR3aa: CASSLDPGGKSYNEQFF

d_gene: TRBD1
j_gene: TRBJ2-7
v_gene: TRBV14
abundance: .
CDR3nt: TGTGCCAGCAGCCGTATACAGGGGACAGCCTACGAGCAGTACTTC
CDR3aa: CASSRIQGTAYEQYF

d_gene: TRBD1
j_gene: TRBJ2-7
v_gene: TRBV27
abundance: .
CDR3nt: TGTGCCAGCAGACCGGGACAGGGGGCCTTCTACGAGCAGTACTTC
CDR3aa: CASRPGQGAFYEQYF

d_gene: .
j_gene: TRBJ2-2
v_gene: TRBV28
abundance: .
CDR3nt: TGTGCCAGCAGATCAGGGGCGAACACCGGGGAGCTGTTTTTT
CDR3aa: CASRSGANTGELFF

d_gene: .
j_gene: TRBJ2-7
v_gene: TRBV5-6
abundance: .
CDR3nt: TGTGCCAGCAGCTTGTTCCGGACGGACGATATAACCTACGAGCAGTACTTC
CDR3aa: CASSLFRTDDITYEQYF

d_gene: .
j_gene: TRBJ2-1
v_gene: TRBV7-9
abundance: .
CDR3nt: TGTGCCGGAACTTTGGGCAATGAGCAGTTCTTC
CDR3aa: CAGTLGNEQFF

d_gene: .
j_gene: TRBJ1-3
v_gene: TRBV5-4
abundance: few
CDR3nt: TGTGCCAGCAGCCCGTCGGACGAGAGAAACACCATATATTTT
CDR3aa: CASSPSDERNTIYF

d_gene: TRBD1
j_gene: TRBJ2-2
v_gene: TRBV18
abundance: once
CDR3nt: TGTGCCAGCTCACCACCGAAGGGGGCTTTCGGGGAGCTGTTTTTT
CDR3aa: CASSPPKGAFGELFF